A single sample is the source of the 8 T cell receptor beta chains below, sequenced in a study of blood T cell repertoires in COVID-19. Sequencing used immunoSEQ multiplex PCR; TCRdb keeps in-frame clones, though not all of them. In the table there are approximately 150,000 clones, 80% of which are singletons. Sequencing was done on a sample of peripheral blood. These TCRs come from a man in his 70s who had recovered from COVID-19.

The rearrangement links TRBV30 to TRBJ1-1; 7 bases map to TRBD1. V lost 2 bases, J lost 4 bases, and 10 bases stayed unmatched. Germline CDR1 is GTSNPN and CDR2 is SVGIG (reference sequence). CDR3 size: 15 residues. The CDR3, as DNA: TGTGCCTGGAGTATCGTACAGGGGTATCTCACTGAAGCTTTCTTT. This translates into CAWSIVQGYLTEAFF.

V gene TRBV18 combines with J gene TRBJ1-5, with D possibly being TRBD1 (6 bases). The V end was cut by 3 bases, the J end by 2 bases, with 11 bases between. The CDR3 is 15 residues long. Germline assignment: CDR1 KGHSH and CDR2 LQKENI. The CDR3 protein is CASSPPGAGNQPQHF. CDR3 in DNA: TGTGCCAGCTCACCCCCAGGGGCCGGCAATCAGCCCCAGCATTTT. The complete variable domain, with remaining parts taken from reference TRBV18 and TRBJ1-5, reads NAGVMQNPRHLVRRRGQEARLRCSPMKGHSHVYWYRQLPEEGLKFMVYLQKENIIDESGMPKERFSAEFPKEGPSILRIQQVVRGDSAAYFCASSPPGAGNQPQHFGDGTRLSIL.

V and J are TRBV5-4 and TRBJ1-4; D not resolved. The germline V gene encodes CDR1 SGHNT and CDR2 YYREEE (reference sequence). CDR3 length: 14 amino acids. Trimming removed 4 bases at V and 0 bases at J, with 7 bases between. The CDR3 loop is CASSDIATNEKLFF. The CDR3, as DNA: TGTGCCAGCAGCGACATAGCAACTAATGAAAAACTGTTTTTT.

The V call is TRBV24-1, the J call TRBJ2-3; tentative D call: TRBD2 (5 bases). This CDR3 region has 14 residues. Germline-derived CDR1 and CDR2 are KGHDR and SFDVKD. Deletions cut 5 bases from V and 3 bases from J, with 11 bases between. CDR3 DNA: TGTGCCACCAGTGCCAGCGGAGTAACAGATACGCAGTATTTT. Its translation is CATSASGVTDTQYF.

CDR3: CAWNGERIETQYF. The DNA for the CDR3 is TGTGCCTGGAATGGCGAGCGGATAGAGACCCAGTACTTC. The gene calls are TRBV30 and TRBJ2-5; D may be TRBD2 (5 bases). The CDR3 has 13 amino acids. Germline CDR1 is GTSNPN and CDR2 is SVGIG (reference sequence). Trimming shortened V by 4 bases and J by 4 bases, and 13 bases separated the two germline ends.

V and J are TRBV6-5 and TRBJ2-7; 8 bases align to TRBD1. In germline, CDR1 is MNHEY, CDR2 SVGAGI. The J segment lost 2 bases and the V segment lost 6 bases, leaving 6 bases of the junction unmatched. This CDR3 has 14 residues. The CDR3 DNA reads as TGTGCCAGCAGCGATGGGGACAGGCCCTACGAGCAGTACTTC. It encodes CASSDGDRPYEQYF.

This chain links TRBV19 with TRBJ2-1; 7 nucleotides match TRBD2. The length of the CDR3 is 16 residues. V lost 2 bases and J lost 4; bases outside the gene matches: 8. Germline CDR1 is LNHDA and CDR2 is SQIVND (reference sequence). The CDR3: CASSISGRAKYNEQFF. The CDR3 nucleotides are TGTGCCAGTAGTATAAGTGGGAGGGCCAAATACAATGAGCAGTTCTTC.

The chain is built from TRBV7-9 and TRBJ2-2; possible D gene TRBD2, 6 bases. Germline lookup yields CDR1 SEHNR and CDR2 FQNEAQ (reference sequence). The ends were cut back, 4 bases at V and 2 bases at J, with 17 bases in the middle. The CDR3 has 17 residues. This CDR3 reads CASSSPVGTPNTGELFF. CDR3 DNA sequence: TGTGCCAGCAGCTCTCCAGTAGGGACTCCTAACACCGGGGAGCTGTTTTTT.